This TCR beta chain was profiled in a study of metastatic and nonmetastatic thyroid tumors (TCRdb year 2020). Study-wide context: Repertoires were compared across peripheral blood and tumor or nodule tissue samples from malignant and benign thyroid patients.

Points the paper makes about the study in general: In both blood and tumor samples, malignant tumors were reported to have significantly higher TCR beta diversity than benign nodules.

None of the patients had been given any treatment before thyroid surgery. The study retrospectively analysed patient clinical samples collected from about 2011 to 2018 using T-cell receptor beta sequencing. Trimming costs V 2 bases and J 2 bases, and their ends lie 13 bases apart. Taken from cysteine to phenylalanine, the CDR3 has 15 residues. Of the read, only the CDR3 DNA is kept; its 45 bases are in frame from base 1. According to the germline V gene, CDR1 reads SGHNT and CDR2 reads YENEEA. Library preparation was by PCR. Instrument on record: Illumina HiSeq 4000. High-throughput sequencing was used to profile the TCR beta-chain CDR3 region of each patient. The authors processed their data as follows. A classifier to discriminate distant-metastatic papillary thyroid cancer patients was built from CDR3 differences across clinicopathological groups. Repertoire diversity was assessed with the Shannon index, and tumor-blood repertoire similarity with the Morisita-Horn index. TCRdb ran its own pipeline on the public reads, namely fastp trimming at Q25 and MiXCR clone calling, and kept in-frame beta chains. The V and J calls were not made by the authors but by TCRdb's processing. The sample includes tens of thousands of clones, with less than 25% observed a single time. The ten largest clones add up to 15% to 17% of the sample.

This clone was found a few times. Its antigen is unknown. Base quality data are lacking; no much larger clone is found one base away. This receptor was taken from a female donor with papillary thyroid cancer or a benign thyroid nodule (not recorded which). Some clones in this sample may be carry-over from other donors' samples. The specimen was blood. The chain links TRBV11-3 with TRBJ2-7, with the D gene call left open. Read as DNA, the sequence is TGTGCCAGCAGCTTAACAGACCGAAAAACCTACGAGCAGTACTTC. This translates into CASSLTDRKTYEQYF.